These 7 T cell receptor beta chains originate from one sample sequenced in a study of a mutant IDH1 vaccine in newly diagnosed glioma. The time point: baseline, week 1 (first vaccination visit). The treatment is: pre-vaccination baseline after standard-of-care therapy. Generated by immunoSEQ multiplex PCR, the TCRdb table keeps only in-frame clones and is missing some. The profile shows 25,000 to 35,000 clones, roughly 82% of them singletons. The material sequenced was PBMCs, taken from a glioma patient treated with radiotherapy, temozolomide or both. Receptors were obtained from a man aged 25 to 40 with glioma.

There are a few counts of this clone. V is TRBV13 and J is TRBJ1-1, with 8 bases matching TRBD1. This CDR3 has 14 amino acids. V trimming: 6 bases; J trimming: 3 bases; junction bases outside the gene matches: 6. From germline, CDR1 is PRHDT and CDR2 FYEKMQ (reference sequence). The CDR3 bases are TGTGCCAGCAGAATCAGGGGGCGGGACACTGAAGCTTTCTTT. This translates into CASRIRGRDTEAFF.

The V and J genes are TRBV19 and TRBJ1-1; no clear D gene. The germline gives CDR1 LNHDA, CDR2 SQIVND (reference sequence). The CDR3 runs to 12 residues. The V end was cut by 6 bases, the J end by 4 bases, with 9 bases between. The CDR3 DNA reads TGTGCCAGTAGGGAAGGAGCCACTGAAGCTTTCTTT. Translated, it gives CASREGATEAFF. The variable domain in full, completed from reference TRBV19 and TRBJ1-1, reads DGGITQSPKYLFRKEGQNVTLSCEQNLNHDAMYWYRQDPGQGLRLIYYSQIVNDFQKGDIAEGYSVSREKKESFPLTVTSAQKNPTAFYLCASREGATEAFFGQGTRLTVV.

The V and J genes are TRBV5-1 and TRBJ1-3, with 7 positions matching TRBD1. J lost 0 bases, V lost 1 base, and 7 bases had no gene match. CDR1 is SGHRS and CDR2 is YFSETQ in the germline V gene. The CDR3 totals 17 residues. CDR3 in DNA: TGCGCCAGCAGCTTGACCCGACAGGGCCGCTCTGGAAACACCATATATTTT. Its translation is CASSLTRQGRSGNTIYF.

CDR3 nucleotide sequence: TGTGCCAGCAGTGAAGCGGGAGCGGAGACTGAAGCTTTCTTT. Amino acids: CASSEAGAETEAFF. This chain connects TRBV2 to TRBJ1-1; the D is unclear. The CDR3 is made up of 14 amino acids. Germline V gene sequence: CDR1 SNHLY, CDR2 FYNNEI. V dropped 0 bases and J dropped 5 bases, with 10 bases sitting between them.

The V and J genes are TRBV30 and TRBJ2-3, with 9 bases that match TRBD2. With V trimmed by 8 bases and J by 6 bases, 9 bases remained unmatched. The CDR3 totals 13 residues. Germline CDR1 GTSNPN, CDR2 SVGIG (reference sequence). The CDR3 reads CALEREEADTQYF. DNA of the CDR3: TGTGCCCTGGAGCGGGAGGAAGCCGATACGCAGTATTTT.

The chain's CDR3 is CASSLAGGSITDTQYF. As DNA, the CDR3 is TGCGCCAGCAGCTTGGCGGGCGGGAGTATCACAGATACGCAGTATTTT. The genes are TRBV5-1 and TRBJ2-3, with TRBD2 identical over 7 bases. Germline CDR1 reads SGHRS; CDR2 reads YFSETQ. V gave up 0 bases and J gave up 2 bases; unmatched junction bases: 6. CDR3 size: 16 residues.

The V gene is TRBV5-5, the J gene TRBJ1-4; 11 positions agree with TRBD1. Germline V gives CDR1 SGHKS, CDR2 YYEKEE (reference sequence). The J segment lost 0 bases and the V segment lost 0 bases, leaving 4 bases of the junction unmatched. The length of the CDR3 is 18 residues. In DNA form, the CDR3 reads TGTGCCAGCAGCTTGGTGGGGACAGGGGGGTCAACTAATGAAAAACTGTTTTTT. It translates to CASSLVGTGGSTNEKLFF.